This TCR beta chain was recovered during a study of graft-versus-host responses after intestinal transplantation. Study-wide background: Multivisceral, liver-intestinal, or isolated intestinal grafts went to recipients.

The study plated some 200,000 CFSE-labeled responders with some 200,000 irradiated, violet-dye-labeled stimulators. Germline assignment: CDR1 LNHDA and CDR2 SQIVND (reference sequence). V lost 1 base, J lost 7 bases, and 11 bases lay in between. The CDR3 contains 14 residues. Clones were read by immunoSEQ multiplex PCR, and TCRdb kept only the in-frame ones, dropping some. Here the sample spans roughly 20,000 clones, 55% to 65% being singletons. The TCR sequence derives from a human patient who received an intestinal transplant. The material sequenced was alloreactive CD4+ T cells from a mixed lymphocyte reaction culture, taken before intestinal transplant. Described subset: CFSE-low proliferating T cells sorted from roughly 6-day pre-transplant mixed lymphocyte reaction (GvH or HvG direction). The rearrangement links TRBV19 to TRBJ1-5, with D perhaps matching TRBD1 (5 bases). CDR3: CASSIGQSRQPQHF. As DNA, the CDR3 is TGTGCCAGTAGTATAGGACAGAGCAGGCAGCCCCAGCATTTT.